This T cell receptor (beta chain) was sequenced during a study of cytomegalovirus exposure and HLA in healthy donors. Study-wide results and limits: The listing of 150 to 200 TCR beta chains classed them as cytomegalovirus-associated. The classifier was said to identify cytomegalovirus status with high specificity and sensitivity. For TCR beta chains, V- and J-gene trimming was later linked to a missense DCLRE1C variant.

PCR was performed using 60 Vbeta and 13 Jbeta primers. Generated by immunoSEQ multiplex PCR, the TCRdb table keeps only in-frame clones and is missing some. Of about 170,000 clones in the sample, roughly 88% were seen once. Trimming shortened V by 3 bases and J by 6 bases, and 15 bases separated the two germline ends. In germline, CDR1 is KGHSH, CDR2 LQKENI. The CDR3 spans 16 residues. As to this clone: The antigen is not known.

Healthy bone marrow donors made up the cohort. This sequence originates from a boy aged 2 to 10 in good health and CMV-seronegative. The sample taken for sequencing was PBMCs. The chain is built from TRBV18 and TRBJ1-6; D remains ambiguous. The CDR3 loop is CASSPSAKSINSPLHF. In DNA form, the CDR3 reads TGTGCCAGCTCACCGTCCGCTAAGAGCATTAATTCACCCCTCCACTTT.